This T cell receptor beta chain was recorded in a study of cytomegalovirus exposure and HLA in healthy donors (dated by TCRdb to between 2016 and 2019). Study-level background: In an earlier analysis of 550 to 750 of the donors, around 300 Gb of sequence data and roughly 100 million unique TCR beta sequences from 150 million to 200 million T cells were reported. An early release that covered roughly 600 HLA-typed donors contained around 330 gigabases of sequencing data and some 87 million unique TCR sequences. Of the roughly 400 genotyped donors, 65% to 90% fell in the genetic ancestry cluster associated with self-reported Caucasian donors. The aim of the study was to test whether cataloging public T cell receptors could identify signatures of past pathogen exposure. The study profiled the T cell repertoires of 500 to 800 subjects by immunosequencing and related them to cytomegalovirus serostatus. Besides the first cohort of around 700 subjects, a separate validation cohort made up of 120 different subjects was used. High-throughput TCR immunosequencing, statistical association of individual TCRs with disease status, and machine learning were combined to predict cytomegalovirus infection status. A later analysis re-examined previously published TCR beta repertoires from just over 650 donors and added high-resolution HLA genotyping to investigate patterns of TCR occurrence. The later analysis used no new phenotypic data to find candidate immune exposures, relying instead on TCR beta sequences and their occurrence across donors. In an earlier analysis of 587 of the donors, high-throughput TCR beta sequencing was used to judge whether each TCR beta V gene segment behaved as functional or pseudogenic. Donor age, sex, ethnicity and CMV serostatus were compiled alongside the repertoire data. A later genetic analysis used genome-wide SNP genotypes for about 55% of the 666 donors, treating that subset as a discovery cohort. Every repertoire in the discovery cohort had been generated on one and the same sequencing platform. HLA typing covered class I and class II loci at four-digit resolution. Typing coverage varied by locus: roughly 629-630 donors for A, B, C, DRB1 and DQB1; about 520 for DQA1; around 610 for DPA1; about 450 for DPB1. Because of strong linkage in the cohort, four or five DR-DQ haplotypes were treated as single units for association and clustering. Among 398 genotyped donors of the cohort, an average of around 250,000 unique TCR beta nucleotide sequences was sequenced per donor, of which roughly 17% were non-productive.

Library construction relied on the immunoSEQ multiplex PCR assay. For the multiplex PCR, a mixture combining 60 forward primers for TCR Vbeta segments and 13 reverse primers for TCR Jbeta segments was used. A multiplex PCR assay on genomic DNA amplified the CDR3 region of rearranged TCR beta genes. Amplified TCR beta libraries were sequenced as 87-base-pair reads on the Illumina HiSeq System. As for how the authors treated the data: A later analysis tallied 75 million to 85 million unique TCR beta chains across the 666 repertoires, and some 10 million of those chains were shared by two or more donors. A nearest-neighbor algorithm error-corrected the raw reads and collapsed the reads into unique sequences, merging closely related sequences to remove PCR and sequencing errors. Alignment of CDR3 sequences to IMGT reference sequences was used to assign V, D and J gene segments. For a sequence to be retained, at least a six-nucleotide match to both a V gene segment and a J gene segment was required. A rearrangement was called productive if the CDR3 had no stop codons and remained in frame with V and J, and every other rearrangement was called non-productive. Following IMGT convention, CDR3 was defined as the stretch from the second conserved V-encoded cysteine up to the conserved J-encoded phenylalanine. In an earlier analysis of more than 550 of the donors, sequences lacking an unambiguous match to a single V gene segment were excluded. An earlier analysis of around 600 of the donors classified V segments as functional when productive rearrangements were above 56.7% and as segregating when the standard deviation between donors was above 5%. To diagnose cytomegalovirus status from the catalog of TCR beta chain sequences, a statistical classification framework was built. In a later analysis, V and J genes were assigned by comparing TCR nucleotide sequences against IMGT/GENE-DB human TR gene sequences. The TCRdist pipeline was used in a later analysis to assign CDR3 sequences and most-parsimonious VDJ recombination scenarios. In a later analysis, each TCR beta chain was defined by its CDR3 amino acid sequence together with its V-gene family, and reads without a unique V-gene family were excluded. As a way to deal with suspected cross-contamination and a sequencing artifact, a later analysis dropped 500 to 700 nucleotide sequences that were highly shared and had low generation probability. In a later analysis, a clonal expansion index for each public chain was calculated from normalized within-repertoire ranks of inferred template counts. In a later analysis, generation probabilities were computed with a VDJ recombination model fitted to out-of-frame rearrangements, and the resulting probabilities were checked against IGoR. In a later analysis, hypergeometric tests were used to score TCR-TCR, TCR-HLA and TCR-CMV co-occurrence, with a repertoire-size bias correction applied to TCR pairs. To estimate false discovery rates, a later analysis permuted the HLA or CMV assignments 20 times. In a later analysis, co-occurring TCRs were grouped using DBSCAN, and TCRdist sequence similarity was added for clustering within HLA-allele-positive subsets. Co-occurrence clustering excluded repertoires with fewer than 30,000 or more than 120,000 public chains, plus five with anomalous nucleotide sharing. Here the immuneACCESS table is served through TCRdb, limited to in-frame sequences with V and J called. Missing clones are a known gap in these copies; in checked studies unresolved V genes cover under half, and the rest lacks a known reason. V and J calls plus clone size are reproduced from that table; the DNA served to infer D and trimming. This sample has tens of thousands of clones in its table, and roughly four fifths of those were observed once. The ten largest clones capture under 3.5% of the sample.

Results and caveats for the whole study, not just this receptor: A further reported finding was that TCR beta sequences accurately predicted the HLA-A and HLA-B alleles for most subjects in the first cohort. This cohort had only TCR beta chains sequenced, and the lack of alpha or paired-chain data limited which features could be detected. V-gene and J-gene trimming of TCR beta chains was associated with a missense DCLRE1C variant in a later genetic analysis, and the association was replicated in an independent cohort. In a later analysis, HLA-associated TCR beta chains were found to be more clonally expanded and to have lower generation probabilities than equally common non-associated chains. The earlier analysis of 450 to 700 of the donors excluded approximately 17 rarely observed V segments, including chromosome 9 orphons, because counts were too low. Linkage disequilibrium might explain the correlated functional status among segregating V segments, but an unknown experimental factor could not be ruled out. At a false discovery rate of 0.05, a later analysis linked about 17,000 TCR beta sequences to specific HLA alleles. Because HLA typing was missing for some donors at each locus, association tests included only the typed subset. A later analysis reported that several top co-occurrence clusters appeared linked to parvovirus B19, influenza, CMV and Epstein-Barr virus. According to a later genetic analysis, donors in an Asian-associated ancestry cluster had fewer N-insertions in productive TCRs than the roughly 670-donor mean. A cluster of highly shared sequence variants was judged likely to represent a technical artifact of the sequencing pipeline. Immune exposure information for the cohort was limited to CMV serostatus. When HLA alleles, especially DR and DQ, strongly co-occurred, TCR associations were difficult to assign to individual alleles. In vitro tests confirmed that a few of the cytomegalovirus-associated TCR beta chains recognize cytomegalovirus antigens. A later analysis found that most CMV-associated TCR beta chains appeared HLA-restricted, with HLA associations seemingly driven largely by CMV exposure. A later analysis found that TCR association rates varied across HLA loci, with DRB1 alleles showing the most associated TCRs and HLA-C alleles the fewest. Sequencing depth was assumed to be roughly uniform across donors in the presence/absence analyses, though that assumption may not hold. It was suggested by the authors that the approach could potentially be generalized to other disease states and immunological phenotypes. Cytomegalovirus status was reported to be diagnosed by the classifier with high specificity and sensitivity in both the original and validation cohorts. A total of roughly 160 TCR beta chains were listed by the study as associated with cytomegalovirus. An earlier analysis of approximately 600 of the donors showed that most TCR beta V segments appeared in productive rearrangements either about 87% or about 30% of the time, which broadly matched IMGT annotations. While some public TCRs were present in many individuals, most TCR sequences turned up only very rarely across donors.

Concerning this clone itself: There is no known antigen for this receptor. No much larger clonotype is one base removed from it; base qualities were not supplied.

The cohort was made up of under 800 healthy bone marrow donors. Cohort members were all nominally healthy when sampled, although unrecorded immune exposures were likely present. The donor was CMV seropositive and belonged to the group of more than 250 seropositive cohort members. Every donor gave a peripheral blood sample, and the peripheral blood mononuclear cells from that sample were used for TCR beta sequencing. Genomic DNA extraction from the blood cell samples was performed with the Qiagen DNeasy Blood Extraction Kit. The sequence came from a woman aged 40 to 50 in good health and CMV-seropositive. Sequencing used PBMCs.

Here the CDR3 is given as CASRPGLAGYEQYF. The DNA is as follows: TGTGCCAGCAGACCGGGACTAGCGGGCTACGAGCAGTACTTC. The chain was built from TRBV5-4 and TRBJ2-7, and TRBD2 matches 12 of the central bases. V is cut back by 5 bases and J by 3 bases, with 3 bases in the junction unmatched. The CDR3 spans 14 residues, from the cysteine through the phenylalanine. Just the 42-base CDR3 DNA is kept, in frame starting at base 1. According to the germline V gene (reference sequence), CDR1 reads SGHNT and CDR2 reads YYREEE.